This T cell receptor (beta chain) came from a study of cytomegalovirus exposure and HLA in healthy donors. This CDR3 has 13 amino acids. Per the germline V gene, CDR1 is SGDLS and CDR2 is YYNGEE. The germline V and J ends were trimmed by 0 bases and 6 bases, with 7 bases remaining between them. In the PCR, 60 Vbeta and 13 Jbeta primers were used. TCRdb's table, derived via immunoSEQ multiplex PCR, lists solely in-frame clones and lacks some. Counted here are some 150,000 clones, around three quarters occurring once; the ten biggest clones make up under 7.5%. This clone turned up a few times. This CDR3 is also generated by other DNA sequences in the sample.

The sequence derives from a man aged 40-49 years in good health and CMV-seropositive. The chain joins TRBV9 to TRBJ2-1; D might be TRBD1 (5 bases). Sequenced input: PBMCs. CDR3 sequence: CASSVVDSNEQFF. The CDR3 DNA sequence: TGTGCCAGCAGCGTAGTCGACAGCAATGAGCAGTTCTTC.